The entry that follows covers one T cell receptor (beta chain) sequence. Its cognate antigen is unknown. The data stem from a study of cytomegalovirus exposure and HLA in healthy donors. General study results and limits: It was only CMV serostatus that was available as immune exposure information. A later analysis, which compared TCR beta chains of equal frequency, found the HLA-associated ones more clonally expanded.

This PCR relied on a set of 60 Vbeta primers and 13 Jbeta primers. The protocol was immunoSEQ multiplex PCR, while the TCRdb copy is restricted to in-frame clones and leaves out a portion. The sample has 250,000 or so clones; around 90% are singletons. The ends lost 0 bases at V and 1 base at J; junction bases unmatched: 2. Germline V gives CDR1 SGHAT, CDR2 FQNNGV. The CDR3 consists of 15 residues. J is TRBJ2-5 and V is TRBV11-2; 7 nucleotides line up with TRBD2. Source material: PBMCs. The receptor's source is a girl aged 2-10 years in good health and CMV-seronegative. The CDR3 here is CASSLELAAQETQYF. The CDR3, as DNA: TGTGCCAGCAGCTTAGAGCTAGCGGCCCAAGAGACCCAGTACTTC.